These 7 T cell receptor beta chains came from one sample sequenced in a study of cytomegalovirus exposure and HLA in healthy donors. PCR involved 60 Vbeta and 13 Jbeta primers. The protocol was immunoSEQ multiplex PCR, while the TCRdb copy is restricted to in-frame clones and leaves out a portion. The sample carries over 150,000 clones, more than 75% recorded once. Source material: PBMCs. The receptors stem from a man aged 25 to 40 in good health and CMV-seropositive.

This clone was detected only a few times. The rearrangement links TRBV11-2 to TRBJ2-7, with 14 bases that match TRBD2. The CDR3 extends over 18 amino acids. The germline CDR1 and CDR2 sequences are SGHAT and FQNNGV. Unmatched junction bases numbered 10, after V lost 2 bases and J lost 4 bases. In nucleotides, the CDR3 is TGTGCCAGCAGCTTATCCCGGACTAGCGGGGGGCGAACGTACGAGCAGTACTTC. Translation gives CASSLSRTSGGRTYEQYF.

This sequence joins TRBV6-5 and TRBJ1-2, with 8 bases aligning to TRBD1. Germline V gene data show CDR1 as MNHEY and CDR2 as SVGAGI. The ends lost 5 bases at V and 4 bases at J; junction bases unmatched: 6. This CDR3 comprises 14 residues. The CDR3 bases are TGTGCCAGCAGTCAAGACAGGGGTATCTATGGCTACACCTTC. Residues: CASSQDRGIYGYTF.

The chain couples TRBV29-1 to TRBJ2-5; D is perhaps TRBD1 (5 bases). Germline V gives CDR1 SQVTM, CDR2 ANQGSEA. The CDR3 consists of 15 residues. Deletions cut 0 bases from V and 2 bases from J, with 13 bases between. CDR3 amino acids: CSVEEGIRVQETQYF. As DNA, the CDR3 is TGCAGCGTTGAAGAAGGGATCAGGGTACAAGAGACCCAGTACTTC.

In nucleotides, the CDR3 is TGCGCCAGCAGCTTTGGCGGGGCTAACACAGATACGCAGTATTTT. Translating gives CASSFGGANTDTQYF. V is TRBV5-1 and J is TRBJ2-3; maybe TRBD2 (6 bases). With 2 bases removed from V and 2 bases from J, the gap between germline ends came to 12 bases. This CDR3 has 15 residues. The germline gives CDR1 SGHRS, CDR2 YFSETQ. The full variable domain, rest sourced from reference TRBV5-1 and TRBJ2-3, is KAGVTQTPRYLIKTRGQQVTLSCSPISGHRSVSWYQQTPGQGLQFLFEYFSETQRNKGNFPGRFSGRQFSNSRSEMNVSTLELGDSALYLCASSFGGANTDTQYFGPGTRLTVL.

V is TRBV30 and J is TRBJ1-2; 8 bases align to TRBD1. There are 14 residues in the CDR3. From germline, CDR1 is GTSNPN and CDR2 SVGIG (reference sequence). V lost 0 bases to trimming and J lost 8 bases; unmatched junction nucleotides: 8. The CDR3 reads CAWSVAGGAGGYTF. The CDR3 region has the DNA TGTGCCTGGAGTGTAGCAGGGGGCGCTGGGGGCTACACCTTC.

This chain joins TRBV5-4 and TRBJ1-2, with 8 nucleotides matching TRBD1. Per germline, CDR1 SGHNT and CDR2 YYREEE (reference sequence). The length of the CDR3 is 13 residues. The V segment lost 4 bases and the J segment 6 bases; nucleotides outside the gene matches: 5. The CDR3 DNA reads TGTGCCAGCAGCCAAGACAGGGGCCATGGCTACACCTTC. Translating gives CASSQDRGHGYTF.

This rearrangement joins TRBV2 to TRBJ2-1, with 12 bases lining up with TRBD2. Germline V CDR1 and CDR2: SNHLY, FYNNEI. The V gene end was trimmed by 8 bases and the J gene end by 9 bases; junction bases not matched to a gene: 5. There are 13 residues in the CDR3. This chain's CDR3 is CASLTSGGSEQFF. The CDR3 DNA reads as TGTGCCAGCCTGACTAGCGGGGGCAGTGAGCAGTTCTTC.